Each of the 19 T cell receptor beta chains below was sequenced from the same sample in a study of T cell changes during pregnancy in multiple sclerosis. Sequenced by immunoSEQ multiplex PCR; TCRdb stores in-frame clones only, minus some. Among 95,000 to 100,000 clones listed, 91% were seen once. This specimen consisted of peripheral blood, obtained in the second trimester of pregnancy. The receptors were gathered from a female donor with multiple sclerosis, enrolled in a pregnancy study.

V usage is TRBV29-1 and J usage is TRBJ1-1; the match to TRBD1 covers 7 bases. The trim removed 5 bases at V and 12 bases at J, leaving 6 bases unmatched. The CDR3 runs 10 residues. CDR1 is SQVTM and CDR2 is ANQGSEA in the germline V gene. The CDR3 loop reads CSVFETGTFF. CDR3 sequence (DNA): TGCAGCGTTTTCGAGACAGGGACTTTCTTT.

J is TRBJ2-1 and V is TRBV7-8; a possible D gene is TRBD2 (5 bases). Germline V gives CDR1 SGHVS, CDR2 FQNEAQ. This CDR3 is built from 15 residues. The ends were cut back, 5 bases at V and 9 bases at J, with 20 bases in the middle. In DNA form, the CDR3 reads TGTGCCAGCAGCCCCCGGGAAACTAGAAGCGTTGAGCAGTTCTTC. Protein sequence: CASSPRETRSVEQFF.

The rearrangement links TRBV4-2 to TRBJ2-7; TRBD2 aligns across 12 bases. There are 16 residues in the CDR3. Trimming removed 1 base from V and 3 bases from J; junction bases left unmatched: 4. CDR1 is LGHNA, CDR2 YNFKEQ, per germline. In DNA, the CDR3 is TGTGCCAGCAGCCAAGCCCCGACTAGCGGGGGCTACGAGCAGTACTTC. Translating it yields CASSQAPTSGGYEQYF.

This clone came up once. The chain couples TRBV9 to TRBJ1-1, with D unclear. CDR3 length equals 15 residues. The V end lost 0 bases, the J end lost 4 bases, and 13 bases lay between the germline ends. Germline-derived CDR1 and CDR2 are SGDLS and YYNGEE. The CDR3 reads CASSVGAGVITEAFF. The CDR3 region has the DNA TGTGCCAGCAGCGTAGGGGCGGGAGTGATCACTGAAGCTTTCTTT. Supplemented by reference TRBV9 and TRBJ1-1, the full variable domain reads DSGVTQTPKHLITATGQRVTLRCSPRSGDLSVYWYQQSLDQGLQFLIQYYNGEERAKGNILERFSAQQFPDLHSELNLSSLELGDSALYFCASSVGAGVITEAFFGQGTRLTVV.

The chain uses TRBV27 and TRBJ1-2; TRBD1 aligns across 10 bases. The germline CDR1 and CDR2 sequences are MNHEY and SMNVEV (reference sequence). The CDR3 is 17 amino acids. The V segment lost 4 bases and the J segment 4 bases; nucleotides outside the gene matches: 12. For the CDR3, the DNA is TGTGCCAGCAGTTCCGACAGGGGGCTAATCCCCTCCTATGGCTACACCTTC. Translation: CASSSDRGLIPSYGYTF.

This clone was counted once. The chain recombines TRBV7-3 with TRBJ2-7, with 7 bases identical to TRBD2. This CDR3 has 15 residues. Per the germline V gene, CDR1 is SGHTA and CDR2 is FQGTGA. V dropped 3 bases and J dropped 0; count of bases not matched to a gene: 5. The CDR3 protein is CASSFVREASYEQYF. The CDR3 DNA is TGTGCCAGCAGCTTTGTTCGGGAGGCCTCCTACGAGCAGTACTTC. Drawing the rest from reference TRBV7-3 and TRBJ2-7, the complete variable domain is GAGVSQTPSNKVTEKGKYVELRCDPISGHTALYWYRQSLGQGPEFLIYFQGTGAADDSGLPNDRFFAVRPEGSVSTLKIQRTERGDSAVYLCASSFVREASYEQYFGPGTRLTVT.

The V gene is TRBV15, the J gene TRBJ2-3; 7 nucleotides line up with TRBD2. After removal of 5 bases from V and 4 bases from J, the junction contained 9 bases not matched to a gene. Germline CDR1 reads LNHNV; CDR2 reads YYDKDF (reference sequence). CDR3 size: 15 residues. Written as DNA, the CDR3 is TGTGCCACCAGCGGACGGAGGGAGGGTTCAGATACGCAGTATTTT. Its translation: CATSGRREGSDTQYF.

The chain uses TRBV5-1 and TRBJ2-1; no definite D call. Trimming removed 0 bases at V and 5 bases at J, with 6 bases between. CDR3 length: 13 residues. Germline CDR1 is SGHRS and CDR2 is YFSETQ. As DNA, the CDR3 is TGCGCCAGCAGCTTGGAACAAGACAATGAGCAGTTCTTC. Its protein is CASSLEQDNEQFF.

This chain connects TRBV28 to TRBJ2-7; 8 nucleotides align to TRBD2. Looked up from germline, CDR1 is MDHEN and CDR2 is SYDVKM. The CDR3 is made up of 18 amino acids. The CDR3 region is CAKTGGGPRAGETYEQYF. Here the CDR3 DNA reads TGTGCTAAAACCGGGGGGGGGCCTAGGGCGGGCGAAACCTACGAGCAGTACTTC.

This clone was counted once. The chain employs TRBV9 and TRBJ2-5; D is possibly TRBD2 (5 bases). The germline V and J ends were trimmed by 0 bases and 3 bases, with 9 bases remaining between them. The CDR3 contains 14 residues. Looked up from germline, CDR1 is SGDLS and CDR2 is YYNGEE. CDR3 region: CASSVGRLKETQYF. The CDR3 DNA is TGTGCCAGCAGCGTAGGGAGGCTGAAAGAGACCCAGTACTTC.

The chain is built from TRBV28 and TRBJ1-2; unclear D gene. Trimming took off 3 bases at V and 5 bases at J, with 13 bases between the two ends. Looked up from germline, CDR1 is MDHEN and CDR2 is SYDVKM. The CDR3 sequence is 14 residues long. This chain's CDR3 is CASSLEEGGYGYTF. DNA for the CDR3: TGTGCCAGCAGTTTGGAAGAGGGCGGGTATGGCTACACCTTC.

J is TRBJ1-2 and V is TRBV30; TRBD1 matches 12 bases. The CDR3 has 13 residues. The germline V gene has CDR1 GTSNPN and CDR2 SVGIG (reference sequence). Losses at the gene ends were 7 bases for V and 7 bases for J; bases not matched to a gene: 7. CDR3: CAFGGQGARGYTF. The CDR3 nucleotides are TGTGCCTTTGGGGGACAGGGGGCGCGTGGCTACACCTTC.

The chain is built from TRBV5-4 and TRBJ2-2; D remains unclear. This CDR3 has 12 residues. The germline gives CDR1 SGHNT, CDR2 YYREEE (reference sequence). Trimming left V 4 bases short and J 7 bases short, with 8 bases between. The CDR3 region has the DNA TGTGCCAGCAGCGAGCCTGTCGGGGAGCTGTTTTTT. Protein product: CASSEPVGELFF.

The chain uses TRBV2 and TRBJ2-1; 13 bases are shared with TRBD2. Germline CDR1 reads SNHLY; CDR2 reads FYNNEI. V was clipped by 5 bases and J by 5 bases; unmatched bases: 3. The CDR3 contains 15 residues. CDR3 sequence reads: CASSPGLAGNNEQFF. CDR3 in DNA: TGTGCCAGCAGTCCGGGACTAGCGGGAAACAATGAGCAGTTCTTC.

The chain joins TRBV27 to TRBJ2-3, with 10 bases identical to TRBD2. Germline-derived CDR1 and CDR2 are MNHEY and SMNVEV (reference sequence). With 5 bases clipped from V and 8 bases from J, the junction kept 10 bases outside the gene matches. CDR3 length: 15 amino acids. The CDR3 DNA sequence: TGTGCCAGCAGTAGGAGCGGGAGGGCGGAGGGTACGCAGTATTTT. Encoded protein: CASSRSGRAEGTQYF.

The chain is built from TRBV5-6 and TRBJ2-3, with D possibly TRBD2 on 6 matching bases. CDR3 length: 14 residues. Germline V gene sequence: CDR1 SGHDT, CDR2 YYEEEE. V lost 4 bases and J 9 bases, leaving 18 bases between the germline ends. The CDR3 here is CASSLSGGGSTQYF. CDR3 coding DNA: TGTGCCAGCAGCCTTAGCGGAGGAGGATCAACGCAGTATTTT. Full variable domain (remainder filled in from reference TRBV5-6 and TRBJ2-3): DAGVTQSPTHLIKTRGQQVTLRCSPKSGHDTVSWYQQALGQGPQFIFQYYEEEERQRGNFPDRFSGHQFPNYSSELNVNALLLGDSALYLCASSLSGGGSTQYFGPGTRLTVL.

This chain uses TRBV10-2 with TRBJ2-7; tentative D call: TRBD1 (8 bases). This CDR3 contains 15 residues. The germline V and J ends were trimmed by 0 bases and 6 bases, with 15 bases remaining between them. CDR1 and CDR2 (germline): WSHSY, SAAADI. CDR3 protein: CASSESDRGGGEQYF. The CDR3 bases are TGCGCCAGCAGTGAGTCCGACAGGGGAGGGGGCGAGCAGTACTTC.

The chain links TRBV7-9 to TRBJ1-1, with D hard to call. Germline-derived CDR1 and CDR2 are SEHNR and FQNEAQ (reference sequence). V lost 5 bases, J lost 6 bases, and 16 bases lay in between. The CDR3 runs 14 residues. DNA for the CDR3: TGTGCCAGCAGCCCGTCGGGAGGAAGCGCTGAAGCTTTCTTT. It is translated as CASSPSGGSAEAFF.

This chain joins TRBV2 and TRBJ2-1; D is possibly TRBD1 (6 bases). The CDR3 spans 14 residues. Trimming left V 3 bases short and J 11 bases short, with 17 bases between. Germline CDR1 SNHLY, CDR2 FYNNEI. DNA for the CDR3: TGTGCCAGCAGTGAGTTGTCCGTGAGGGACAAGCAGTTCTTC. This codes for CASSELSVRDKQFF.